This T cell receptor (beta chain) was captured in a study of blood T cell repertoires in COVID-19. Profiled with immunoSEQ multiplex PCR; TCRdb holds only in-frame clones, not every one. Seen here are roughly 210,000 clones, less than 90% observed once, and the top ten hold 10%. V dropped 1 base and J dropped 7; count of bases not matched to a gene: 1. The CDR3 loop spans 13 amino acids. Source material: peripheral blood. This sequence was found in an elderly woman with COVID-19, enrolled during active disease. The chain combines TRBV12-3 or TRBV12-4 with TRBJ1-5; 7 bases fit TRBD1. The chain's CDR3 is CASSLGQGQPQHF. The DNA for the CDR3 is TGTGCCAGCAGTTTAGGACAGGGACAGCCCCAGCATTTT.